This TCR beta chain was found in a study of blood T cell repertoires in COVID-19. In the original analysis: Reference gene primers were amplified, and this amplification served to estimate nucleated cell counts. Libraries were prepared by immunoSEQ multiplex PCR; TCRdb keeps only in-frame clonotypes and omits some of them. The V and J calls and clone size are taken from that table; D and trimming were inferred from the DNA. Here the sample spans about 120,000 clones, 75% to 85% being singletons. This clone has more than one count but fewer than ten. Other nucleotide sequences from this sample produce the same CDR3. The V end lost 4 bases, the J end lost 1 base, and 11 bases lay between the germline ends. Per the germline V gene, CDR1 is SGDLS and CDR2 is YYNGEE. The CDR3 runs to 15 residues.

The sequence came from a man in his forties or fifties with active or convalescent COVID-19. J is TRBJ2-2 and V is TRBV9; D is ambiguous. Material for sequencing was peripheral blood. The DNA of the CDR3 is TGTGCCAGCAGCCCCACGACGGGGAACACCGGGGAGCTGTTTTTT. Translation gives CASSPTTGNTGELFF. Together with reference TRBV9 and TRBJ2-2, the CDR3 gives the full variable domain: DSGVTQTPKHLITATGQRVTLRCSPRSGDLSVYWYQQSLDQGLQFLIQYYNGEERAKGNILERFSAQQFPDLHSELNLSSLELGDSALYFCASSPTTGNTGELFFGEGSRLTVL.